This entry is about one TCR beta chain. Its specificity is not known. Some clones are missing from TCRdb's copy, which holds only in-frame ones; the method was immunoSEQ multiplex PCR. The sample lists 95,000 to 150,000 clones; about nine tenths were seen once. The ends were cut back, 5 bases at V and 4 bases at J, with 25 bases in the middle. This CDR3 is built from 19 residues. From germline, CDR1 is KGHDR and CDR2 SFDVKD. The data belong to a study of T cell responses to AZD1222 COVID-19 vaccine. The study, taken as a whole, reports: Nearly half of spike-specific TCRs reportedly target variant regions that are unmutated in the B.1.351 and B.1.1.7 variants.

This receptor was identified in an adult in good health. The rearrangement links TRBV24-1 to TRBJ2-2, with D possibly being TRBD2 (5 bases). This specimen was peripheral blood, taken on day 0 of AZD1222 vaccination. CDR3 sequence: CATSAVGNTGETSTGELFF. DNA of the CDR3: TGTGCCACCAGTGCCGTCGGGAATACCGGGGAGACCTCCACCGGGGAGCTGTTTTTT.